Listed here are 12 T cell receptor beta chains from one sample, sequenced in a study of cytomegalovirus exposure and HLA in healthy donors. PCR used 60 Vbeta primers and 13 Jbeta primers. Produced via immunoSEQ multiplex PCR; TCRdb's table is partial and in-frame only. This sample's table reports about 160,000 clones. The specimen was PBMCs. The receptors derive from a woman in her fifties or sixties in good health and CMV-seronegative.

V and J are TRBV28 and TRBJ1-6; D not resolved. The CDR3 covers 16 residues. Trimming left V 3 bases short and J 0 bases short, with 9 bases between. CDR1 and CDR2 from the germline V gene are MDHEN and SYDVKM. In nucleotides, the CDR3 is TGTGCCAGCAGTTTGGTTGCGGTCTCCTATAATTCACCCCTCCACTTT. This gives the protein CASSLVAVSYNSPLHF.

The chain carries TRBV7-9 and TRBJ2-7, with TRBD2 matching 13 bases. Germline lookup yields CDR1 SEHNR and CDR2 FQNEAQ (reference sequence). The CDR3 length is 16 residues. Trimming removed 5 bases from V and 3 bases from J; junction bases left unmatched: 7. The CDR3 sequence is CASSPGLAGEIYEQYF. The CDR3 coding sequence is TGTGCCAGCAGCCCCGGACTAGCGGGAGAAATCTACGAGCAGTACTTC. Based on the CDR3 plus reference TRBV7-9 and TRBJ2-7, the full variable domain is DTGVSQNPRHKITKRGQNVTFRCDPISEHNRLYWYRQTLGQGPEFLTYFQNEAQLEKSRLLSDRFSAERPKGSFSTLEIQRTEQGDSAMYLCASSPGLAGEIYEQYFGPGTRLTVT.

The chain has TRBV5-1 and TRBJ2-1; 9 positions match TRBD2. V lost 2 bases to trimming and J lost 8 bases; unmatched junction nucleotides: 2. The V gene's germline CDR1 is SGHRS and CDR2 YFSETQ. The length of the CDR3 is 13 residues. The CDR3 loop is CASSLLAGYEQFF. In nucleotides, the CDR3 is TGCGCCAGCAGCTTACTAGCGGGCTATGAGCAGTTCTTC.

This chain connects TRBV29-1 to TRBJ2-1; the D gene is possibly TRBD2 (6 bases). V was trimmed by 5 bases and J by 5 bases, leaving 16 bases between them. The CDR3 sequence is 14 residues long. The germline V gene has CDR1 SQVTM and CDR2 ANQGSEA. The CDR3 is CSVSEGGSDNEQFF. The CDR3 DNA follows: TGCAGCGTTTCCGAAGGAGGGTCCGACAATGAGCAGTTCTTC.

CDR3 in amino acids: CASSELPTTGDSSYNEQFF. As DNA, the CDR3 is TGTGCCAGCAGTGAACTGCCCACGACCGGGGATAGCTCCTACAATGAGCAGTTCTTC. This sequence joins TRBV2 and TRBJ2-1, with D maybe TRBD2 (5 bases). V lost 2 bases, J lost 0 bases, and 20 bases lay in between. The CDR3 has 19 residues. Germline loops: CDR1 SNHLY, CDR2 FYNNEI.

The rearrangement uses TRBV6-5 and TRBJ1-4, with D perhaps matching TRBD1 (6 bases). The CDR3 contains 15 residues. Trimming shortened V by 6 bases and J by 4 bases, and 15 bases separated the two germline ends. Looked up from germline, CDR1 is MNHEY and CDR2 is SVGAGI. The CDR3 DNA is TGTGCCAGCAGCTCTTCAGGGGCTGGTAATGAAAAACTGTTTTTT. It encodes CASSSSGAGNEKLFF.

The V and J genes are TRBV2 and TRBJ1-1; D remains ambiguous. CDR3 length equals 10 residues. CDR1 and CDR2 from the germline V gene are SNHLY and FYNNEI. V was cut by 7 bases and J by 5 bases, with 5 bases left in between. CDR3 region: CASTGTEAFF. As DNA, the CDR3 is TGTGCCAGCACGGGAACTGAAGCTTTCTTT.

V and J are TRBV19 and TRBJ2-5; D remains ambiguous. The germline gives CDR1 LNHDA, CDR2 SQIVND (reference sequence). The V end lost 5 bases, the J end lost 5 bases, and 15 bases lay between the germline ends. This CDR3 spans 14 amino acids. The CDR3 coding sequence is TGTGCCAGTAGTTCCCAGTATCAGTCGGAGACCCAGTACTTC. This codes for CASSSQYQSETQYF.

CDR3 DNA: TGTGCCAGCAGCTTAGCGGCGCGGGAGTCGGATACGCAGTATTTT. Its protein is CASSLAARESDTQYF. V is TRBV7-2 and J is TRBJ2-3; 7 nucleotides align to TRBD2. This CDR3 region has 15 residues. The ends lost 0 bases at V and 6 bases at J; junction bases unmatched: 6. Germline CDR1 SGHTA, CDR2 FQGNSA.

This chain uses TRBV6-6 with TRBJ2-6; the D gene is possibly TRBD1 (5 bases). The CDR3 is made up of 16 amino acids. From germline, CDR1 is MNHNY and CDR2 SVGAGI (reference sequence). V gave up 0 bases and J gave up 1 base, with 7 bases separating them. The CDR3 DNA reads TGTGCCAGCAGTTACTCGAAGGGGTCTGGGGCCAACGTCCTGACTTTC. Translation: CASSYSKGSGANVLTF.

This chain joins TRBV5-1 and TRBJ1-1, with D unresolved. Germline CDR1 reads SGHRS; CDR2 reads YFSETQ. V shed 2 bases and J shed 0 bases, with 5 bases lying between them. The CDR3 extends over 13 amino acids. The CDR3 bases are TGCGCCAGCAGCTTAGACTTGAACACTGAAGCTTTCTTT. Its protein product is CASSLDLNTEAFF.

The V gene is TRBV7-3, the J gene TRBJ2-1; D gene unclear. Trimming took off 4 bases at V and 7 bases at J, with 14 bases between the two ends. The CDR3 is made up of 14 amino acids. Germline V CDR1 and CDR2: SGHTA, FQGTGA. The CDR3, as DNA: TGTGCCAGCAGCTCAGGTCGTGGGCTAAATGAGCAGTTCTTC. It specifies CASSSGRGLNEQFF.